This T cell receptor beta chain was sequenced in a study of blood T cells in healthy people across ages. Study in general: Capturing about one barcoded beta molecule per two T cells was achieved by template switching.

The germline CDR1 and CDR2 sequences are MNHNS and SASEGT. With V trimmed by 2 bases and J by 4 bases, 1 base remained unmatched. This CDR3 region has 13 residues. Each donor gave ten milliliters of peripheral blood. A second PCR, run for about 6 to 12 cycles, used a sample-barcoded 5' primer plus a J-beta primer mix. MiXCR was run by TCRdb on the 5' RACE reads, yielding one entry per CDR3 protein. Of more than 1,000,000 distinct CDR3 sequences detected, about 25% appear once; the ten largest clones hold around 0.7%. The sample was also linked to a second study, of T cells of mothers and their children.

The material sequenced was blood. This clonotype originated in a girl between 2 and 10 years old in good health. The chain uses TRBV6-1 and TRBJ1-2, with 7 bases fitting TRBD1. The CDR3 DNA reads TGTGCCAGCAGTGAACGGACAGGCTATGGCTACACCTTC. It translates to CASSERTGYGYTF.